This TCR beta chain was captured by sequencing in a study of T cells in Graves' hyperthyroidism and ophthalmopathy. Amplified TCR beta CDR3 regions derived from RNA transcripts. A first-round RT-PCR of the TCR CDR3 used the HTBI primer set. In TCRdb, the multiplex PCR reads were re-called with MiXCR into one record per CDR3 protein. Counted here are 300,000 to 350,000 distinct CDR3 sequences, over 15% occurring once; the ten biggest clones make up around 50%. CDR3 size: 15 residues. CDR1 and CDR2 from the germline V gene are SEHNR and FQNEAQ (reference sequence). Regarding this clonotype: A read error may account for a junction end that differs from germline.

J is TRBJ2-3 and V is TRBV7-9; D gene uncertain. Input material: blood. The clonotype comes from a woman aged 50 to 60 with Graves' hyperthyroidism. The CDR3 nucleotides are TGTGTCAGCAGCCTCGTTGACTTTGGTCCAGATACGCAGTATTTT. It encodes CVSSLVDFGPDTQYF.